The 8 T cell receptor beta chains presented below share a single source sample, sequenced in a study of CD8+ T cells in alopecia areata. Sequencing templates came from extracted RNA that was reverse transcribed into cDNA. Libraries were prepared by immunoSEQ multiplex PCR; TCRdb keeps only in-frame clonotypes and omits some of them. Of over 100,000 clones detected, approximately 53% appear once; the ten largest clones hold approximately 0.46%. The treatment was: oral pan-JAK inhibitor, 5-10 mg twice daily. Sequencing was performed on CD4+ T cells sorted from blood, taken at week 4, from a patient treated with tofacitinib. These TCRs come from a human donor with alopecia areata.

The J gene is TRBJ2-5, the V gene TRBV7-2; D tentatively fits TRBD1 or TRBD2 (6 bases each). The CDR3 consists of 13 residues. Germline CDR1 SGHTA, CDR2 FQGNSA. With 6 bases removed from V and 5 bases from J, the gap between germline ends came to 13 bases. CDR3 nucleotide sequence: TGTGCCAGCAGATCGGGGGCACGGGAGACCCAGTACTTC. Translation gives CASRSGARETQYF.

This clone appeared a few times. The chain couples TRBV18 to TRBJ1-1; TRBD1 might be the D (6 bases). The CDR3 spans 16 residues. Trimming removed 3 bases from V and 3 bases from J, with 17 bases in between. Germline values: CDR1 KGHSH, CDR2 LQKENI. CDR3 coding DNA: TGTGCCAGCTCACCCGTCCTGGGGGCCCGGGACACTGAAGCTTTCTTT. It codes for CASSPVLGARDTEAFF.

The V gene is TRBV30, the J gene TRBJ1-1; TRBD1 might be the D (5 bases). This CDR3 has 13 residues. Germline CDR1 is GTSNPN and CDR2 is SVGIG (reference sequence). Trimming took off 0 bases at V and 11 bases at J, with 16 bases between the two ends. As DNA, the CDR3 is TGTGCCTGGAGTGTAAACCGGCAGGGCGAGGCTTTCTTT. Encoded protein: CAWSVNRQGEAFF.

This sequence joins TRBV27 and TRBJ1-5; D perhaps matches TRBD1 (6 bases). This CDR3 is built from 16 residues. The ends were cut back, 2 bases at V and 8 bases at J, with 19 bases in the middle. Germline CDR1 and CDR2: MNHEY and SMNVEV (reference sequence). The CDR3 is CASSLGSVKGGEPQHF. The CDR3 DNA follows: TGTGCCAGCAGTTTAGGGTCCGTGAAGGGGGGCGAGCCCCAGCATTTT.

The chain uses TRBV30 and TRBJ2-5; 8 bases match TRBD1. V lost 5 bases to trimming and J lost 4 bases; unmatched junction nucleotides: 12. CDR3 size: 15 residues. CDR1 GTSNPN and CDR2 SVGIG come from the germline V gene (reference sequence). The CDR3 protein is CAWALGQASIETQYF. Written as DNA, the CDR3 is TGTGCCTGGGCACTGGGACAGGCGTCAATAGAGACCCAGTACTTC.

The rearrangement joins TRBV29-1 to TRBJ2-7; a weak D match, TRBD1 (6 bases). Germline V gene sequence: CDR1 SQVTM, CDR2 ANQGSEA. The CDR3 loop spans 16 amino acids. V lost 4 bases, J lost 5 bases, and 24 bases lay in between. In DNA form, the CDR3 reads TGCAGCGTTGGAGCGTCCACCGGGACACTGGTGGACGAGCAGTACTTC. Amino acids: CSVGASTGTLVDEQYF.

The gene calls are TRBV29-1 and TRBJ1-4, with 8 bases matching TRBD1. CDR1 is SQVTM and CDR2 is ANQGSEA in the germline V gene. CDR3 length: 13 amino acids. J lost 9 bases, V lost 6 bases, and 9 bases had no gene match. In nucleotides, the CDR3 is TGCAGCGTCGACGGACAGGGCCTGCAAAAACTGTTTTTT. Protein product: CSVDGQGLQKLFF.

The V gene is TRBV6-5, the J gene TRBJ2-7; D possibly corresponds to TRBD2 (5 bases). CDR1 MNHEY and CDR2 SVGAGI come from the germline V gene. This CDR3 contains 15 residues. The V gene lost 5 bases and the J gene lost 2 bases, with 16 bases spanning the gap. CDR3 nucleotide sequence: TGTGCCAGCAGTCTTGTTAGCGTGAGCCCCTACGAGCAGTACTTC. The encoded protein is CASSLVSVSPYEQYF.